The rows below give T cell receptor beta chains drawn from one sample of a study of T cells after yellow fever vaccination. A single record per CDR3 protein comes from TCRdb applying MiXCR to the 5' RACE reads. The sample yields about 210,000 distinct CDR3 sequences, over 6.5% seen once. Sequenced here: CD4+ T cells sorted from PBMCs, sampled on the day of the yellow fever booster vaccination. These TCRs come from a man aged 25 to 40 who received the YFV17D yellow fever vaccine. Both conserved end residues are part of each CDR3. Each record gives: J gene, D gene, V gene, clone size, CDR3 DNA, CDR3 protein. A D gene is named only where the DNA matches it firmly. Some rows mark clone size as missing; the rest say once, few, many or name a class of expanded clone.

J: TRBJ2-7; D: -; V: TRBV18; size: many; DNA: TGTGCCAGCTCACCTCAAGAAGGATCCCACGAGCAGTACTTC; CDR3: CASSPQEGSHEQYF
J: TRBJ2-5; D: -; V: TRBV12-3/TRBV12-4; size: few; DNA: TGTGCCAGCAGTTTAGGGAGGGGGCGCAGGAGGGGAGAGACCCAGTACTTC; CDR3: CASSLGRGRRRGETQYF
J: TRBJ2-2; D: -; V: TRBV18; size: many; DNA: TGTGCCAGCTCACCAGGCAACGGGGAGCTGTTTTTT; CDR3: CASSPGNGELFF
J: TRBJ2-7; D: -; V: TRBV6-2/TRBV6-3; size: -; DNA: TGTGCCAGCAGCAAAAGTTCGGGCTACGAGCAGTACTTC; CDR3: CASSKSSGYEQYF
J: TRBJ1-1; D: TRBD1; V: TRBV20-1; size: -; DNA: TGCAGTGCTAGACTTTCCGGGACAGGGAGAACTGAAGCTTTCTTT; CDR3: CSARLSGTGRTEAFF
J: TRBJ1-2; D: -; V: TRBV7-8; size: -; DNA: TGTGCCAGCAGCTTAAATGCGGATGGCGGCTACACCTTC; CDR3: CASSLNADGGYTF
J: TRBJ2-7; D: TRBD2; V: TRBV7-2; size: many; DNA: TGTGCCAGCAGCTTAGTGGGAGCGGGAGACTACGAGCAGTACTTC; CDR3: CASSLVGAGDYEQYF
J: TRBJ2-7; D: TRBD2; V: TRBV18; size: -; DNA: TGTGCCAGCTCCCCACGCGCGGGAGACGGTTACGAGCAGTACTTC; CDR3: CASSPRAGDGYEQYF
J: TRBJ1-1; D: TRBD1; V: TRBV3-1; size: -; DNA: TGTGCCAGCAGCCAAGGGACAGGCCTAAACACTGAAGCTTTCTTT; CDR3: CASSQGTGLNTEAFF
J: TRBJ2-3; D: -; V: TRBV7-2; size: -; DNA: TGTGCCAGCAGCTTTGGCGCAGGTGGACCGGGCACAGATACGCAGTATTTT; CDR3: CASSFGAGGPGTDTQYF
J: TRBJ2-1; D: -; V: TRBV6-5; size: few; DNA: TGTGCCAGCAGTTACTCTGGGGGAGTAATCACTGAGCAGTTCTTC; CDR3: CASSYSGGVITEQFF
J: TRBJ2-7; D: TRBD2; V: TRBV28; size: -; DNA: TGTGCCAGCAGTTTACCGGGACTAGCGGGGGAGCAGTACTTC; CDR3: CASSLPGLAGEQYF
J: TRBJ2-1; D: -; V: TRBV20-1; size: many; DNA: TGCAGTGCAGTCGACGGGGGTCGCGGGCTGAATGAGCAGTTCTTC; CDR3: CSAVDGGRGLNEQFF
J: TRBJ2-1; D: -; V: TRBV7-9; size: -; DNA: TGTGCCAGCAGTATAGCGCCCCGGGGGATGGACTACAATGAGCAGTTCTTC; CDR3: CASSIAPRGMDYNEQFF
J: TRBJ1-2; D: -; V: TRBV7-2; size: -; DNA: TGTGCCAGCAGCTTAAGTCTTCCCCCTTATGGCTACACCTTC; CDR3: CASSLSLPPYGYTF
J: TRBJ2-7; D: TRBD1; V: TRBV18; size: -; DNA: TGTGCCAGCTCACCACTCTCGCGGACAGGGCATTACGAGCAGTACTTC; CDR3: CASSPLSRTGHYEQYF
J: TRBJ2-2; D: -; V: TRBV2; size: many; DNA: TGTGCCACCGCGTTTTCCGGGGAGCTGTTTTTT; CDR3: CATAFSGELFF
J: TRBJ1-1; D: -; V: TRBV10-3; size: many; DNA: TGTGCCATCAGTGAGGGCAGGATGAACACTGAAGCTTTCTTT; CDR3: CAISEGRMNTEAFF
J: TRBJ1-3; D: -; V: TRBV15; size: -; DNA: TGTGCCACCAGCAGAGAGGCAGGGAGCTCTGGAAACACCATATATTTT; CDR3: CATSREAGSSGNTIYF
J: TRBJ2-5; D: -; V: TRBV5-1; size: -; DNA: TGCGACAGCAGGACGGGGGGGACCACAGGGGGGCAGACCCAGTACTTC; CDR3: CDSRTGGTTGGQTQYF
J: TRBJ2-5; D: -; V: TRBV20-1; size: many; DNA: TGCAGTGCTAGGTGGGGAGAGACCCAGTACTTC; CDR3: CSARWGETQYF
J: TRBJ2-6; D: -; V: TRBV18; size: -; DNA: TGTGCCAGCTCACACGACAGGCCCTCCCCTCTCTCTGGGGCCAACGTCCTGACTTTC; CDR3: CASSHDRPSPLSGANVLTF
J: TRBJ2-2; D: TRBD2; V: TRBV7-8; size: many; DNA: TGTGCCAGCAGGAAACCTGCCGGCGGGAGGGCCATGAGCACCGGGGAGCTGTTTTTT; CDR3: CASRKPAGGRAMSTGELFF
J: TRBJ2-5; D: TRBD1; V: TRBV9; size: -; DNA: TGTGCCAGCAGCGAACGAGGACAGGGAGGAAAGACCCAGTACTTC; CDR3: CASSERGQGGKTQYF
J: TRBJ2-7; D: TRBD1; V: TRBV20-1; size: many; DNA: TGCAGTGCTCGACAGGGCCGACAAAACTACGAGCAGTACTTC; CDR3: CSARQGRQNYEQYF
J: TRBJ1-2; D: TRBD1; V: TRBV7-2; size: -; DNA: TGTGCCAGCAGCTTAGGGGGACAGGGGAGTTATGGCTACACCTTC; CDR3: CASSLGGQGSYGYTF
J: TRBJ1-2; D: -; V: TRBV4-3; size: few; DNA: TGCGCCAGCAGCCAAGATATTGTACCGTGGCAGCTTAACTATGGCTACACCTTC; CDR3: CASSQDIVPWQLNYGYTF
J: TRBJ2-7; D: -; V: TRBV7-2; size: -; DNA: TGTGCCAGCAGTCGGTCCGGGACCGATCACTACGAGCAGTACTTC; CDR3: CASSRSGTDHYEQYF
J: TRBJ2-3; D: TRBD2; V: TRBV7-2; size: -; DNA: TGTGCCAGCAGCTTAATGGCGGGAGTCAGTACAGATACGCAGTATTTT; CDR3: CASSLMAGVSTDTQYF
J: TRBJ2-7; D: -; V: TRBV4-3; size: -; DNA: TGCGCCAGCAGCCAAGAACCTGCGGGTGGTAACGAGCAGTACTTC; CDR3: CASSQEPAGGNEQYF
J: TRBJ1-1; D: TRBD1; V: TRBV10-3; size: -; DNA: TGTGCCATACGACAGGGTCCCACTGAAGCTTTCTTT; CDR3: CAIRQGPTEAFF